This T cell receptor (beta chain) was identified during a study of Tregs in tolerant kidney transplant recipients. Overall study findings and caveats: Activated donor B cell expansion appeared to reveal the most relevant donor-specific TCRbeta repertoire. Antigen-driven expansion was suggested because donor-specific Tregs expanded more than all Tregs in tolerant patients. For some patients, primers changed over time, blocking nucleotide-level comparison.

Libraries were prepared by immunoSEQ multiplex PCR; TCRdb keeps only in-frame clonotypes and omits some of them. The table lists thousands of clones. Germline-derived CDR1 and CDR2 are SQVTM and ANQGSEA. V shed 6 bases, J shed 3 bases, and the junction held 10 bases outside the gene matches. This CDR3 contains 15 residues. The nonmyeloablative bone marrow transplants came from related graft donors, with transient mixed chimerism. Unstimulated regulatory T cells (CD4+CD25+CD127-), CD4+CD25- non-regulatory cells, CD4 and CD8 cells were FACS-sorted from thawed PBMCs. A remark on this clone: Its antigen is unidentified. The read stops 3 residues short of the end of the CDR3; the missing end is completed from the germline J gene.

The sequencing here drew on CD4+ T cells from blood (PBMCs), taken 6 months after the transplant. This clonotype was sampled from a human patient who received a combined kidney and bone marrow transplant. Some T cells may be transferred from the graft donor. The chain employs TRBV29-1 and TRBJ1-2, with TRBD1 matching over 10 bases. The covered CDR3 bases are TGCAGCGTGACAGGGGGCTCCAAAACCTACTATGGC. This translates into CSVTGGSKTYYG. The whole CDR3 region reads CSVTGGSKTYYGYTF.